The 26 T cell receptor beta chains below all came from one sample that was sequenced in a study of blood T cell repertoires in COVID-19. Sequenced by immunoSEQ multiplex PCR; TCRdb stores in-frame clones only, minus some. The table lists tens of thousands of clones, 86% of them singletons. Input material: peripheral blood. The source of these receptors is a man older than 75 with active COVID-19.

This chain uses TRBV6-5 with TRBJ2-7, with TRBD1 identical over 10 bases. V lost 8 bases, J lost 6 bases, and 10 bases stayed unmatched. There are 14 residues in the CDR3. Germline V gene data show CDR1 as MNHEY and CDR2 as SVGAGI. The CDR3 spells CASPSGQGFCEQYF. CDR3 in DNA: TGTGCCAGCCCGTCGGGACAGGGGTTTTGCGAGCAGTACTTC.

This clone was picked up a small number of times. The rearrangement joins TRBV5-1 to TRBJ2-5; D may be TRBD2 (5 bases). Germline V gives CDR1 SGHRS, CDR2 YFSETQ. The CDR3 loop spans 14 amino acids. With 3 bases removed from V and 1 base from J, the gap between germline ends came to 10 bases. CDR3 loop: CASSSGKIQETQYF. The CDR3 coding sequence is TGCGCCAGCAGCTCGGGAAAAATCCAAGAGACCCAGTACTTC.

The chain links TRBV3-1 (or the pseudogene TRBV3-2) to TRBJ2-7, with D tentatively TRBD2 (5 bases). Germline lookup yields CDR1 LGHDT and CDR2 YNNKEL (reference sequence). The CDR3 has 12 amino acids. The DNA of the CDR3 is TGTGCTGCCGGGCGAGCGGCCTACGAGCAGTACTTC. Translation gives CAAGRAAYEQYF.

The J gene is TRBJ2-1, the V gene TRBV6-5; weak D call: TRBD2 (6 bases). Trimming left V 2 bases short and J 4 bases short, with 15 bases between. CDR3 length: 16 residues. The germline V gene has CDR1 MNHEY and CDR2 SVGAGI. CDR3 protein: CASSYGTSDGYNEQFF. CDR3 DNA sequence: TGTGCCAGCAGTTACGGGACTTCCGACGGATACAATGAGCAGTTCTTC.

V gene TRBV7-8 combines with J gene TRBJ1-2; D may be TRBD1 (5 bases). Germline CDR1 is SGHVS and CDR2 is FQNEAQ. Trimming removed 1 base at V and 2 bases at J, with 5 bases between. The CDR3 extends over 13 amino acids. CDR3: CASSLGQNYGYTF. The CDR3, as DNA: TGTGCCAGCAGCTTAGGACAGAACTATGGCTACACCTTC.

This clone has only a few counts. The sample contains more than one DNA sequence encoding this CDR3. The rearrangement uses TRBV7-7 and TRBJ2-5; tentative D call: TRBD2 (7 bases). The CDR3 runs to 15 residues. Germline assignment: CDR1 SSHAT and CDR2 FNYEAQ (reference sequence). Between the trimmed V and J ends, which lost 4 bases and 1 base, there was a span of 13 bases. The CDR3 protein is CASSSGRGSQETQYF. The CDR3 DNA follows: TGTGCCAGCAGCTCTGGGAGGGGGAGCCAAGAGACCCAGTACTTC.

This clone was observed a few times. Written as DNA, the CDR3 is TGTGCCAGCAGCCAAGAATTCGGACAGGGGAATGAAAAACTGTTTTTT. Amino acids: CASSQEFGQGNEKLFF. The chain carries TRBV4-2 and TRBJ1-4; 9 nucleotides line up with TRBD1. The CDR3 loop spans 16 amino acids. The trim removed 0 bases at V and 5 bases at J, leaving 4 bases unmatched. CDR1 is LGHNA and CDR2 is YNFKEQ in the germline V gene.

V gene TRBV4-2 combines with J gene TRBJ1-5; 7 positions match TRBD1. Germline V lookup: CDR1 LGHNA, CDR2 YNFKEQ. J was trimmed by 4 bases and V by 0 bases; bases with no gene match: 6. The CDR3 totals 16 residues. Here the CDR3 reads CASSQERGRSNQPQHF. DNA of the CDR3: TGTGCCAGCAGCCAAGAAAGGGGGCGAAGTAATCAGCCCCAGCATTTT.

The rearrangement uses TRBV2 and TRBJ2-5, with 10 bases matching TRBD2. The CDR3 is 15 amino acids. With V trimmed by 4 bases and J by 3 bases, 5 bases remained unmatched. Germline V gene lookup returns CDR1 SNHLY and CDR2 FYNNEI. The CDR3 nucleotides are TGTGCCAGCAGTGTCGCCCTAGCGGGAGAAGAGACCCAGTACTTC. Amino acid sequence: CASSVALAGEETQYF. The full variable domain, rest sourced from reference TRBV2 and TRBJ2-5, is EPEVTQTPSHQVTQMGQEVILRCVPISNHLYFYWYRQILGQKVEFLVSFYNNEISEKSEIFDDQFSVERPDGSNFTLKIRSTKLEDSAMYFCASSVALAGEETQYFGPGTRLLVL.

This chain joins TRBV5-1 and TRBJ1-2; 7 nucleotides align to TRBD1. With V trimmed by 0 bases and J by 4 bases, 6 bases remained unmatched. The V gene's germline CDR1 is SGHRS and CDR2 YFSETQ. The CDR3 is 15 amino acids. The CDR3: CASSLVGGQIYGYTF. DNA of the CDR3: TGCGCCAGCAGCTTGGTAGGGGGACAGATCTATGGCTACACCTTC.

V usage is TRBV5-6 and J usage is TRBJ1-2; D is ambiguous. Trimming shortened V by 1 base and J by 2 bases, and 3 bases separated the two germline ends. The CDR3 runs 12 residues. From germline, CDR1 is SGHDT and CDR2 YYEEEE. The CDR3 nucleotides read TGTGCCAGCAGCTTGCAGAACTATGGCTACACCTTC. Its protein product is CASSLQNYGYTF. Full variable domain (rest looked up from reference TRBV5-6 and TRBJ1-2): DAGVTQSPTHLIKTRGQQVTLRCSPKSGHDTVSWYQQALGQGPQFIFQYYEEEERQRGNFPDRFSGHQFPNYSSELNVNALLLGDSALYLCASSLQNYGYTFGSGTRLTVV.

In this sample, this clone turned up once. The chain recombines TRBV6-5 with TRBJ2-5; TRBD1 matches 7 bases. The CDR3 spans 14 residues. With 6 bases clipped from V and 2 bases from J, the junction kept 6 bases outside the gene matches. The germline gives CDR1 MNHEY, CDR2 SVGAGI. In nucleotides, the CDR3 is TGTGCCAGCAGAAGGGGGCCGGATCAAGAGACCCAGTACTTC. Its protein product is CASRRGPDQETQYF.

This chain connects TRBV5-1 to TRBJ1-1, with D possibly matching TRBD1 (6 bases). The CDR3 is made up of 14 amino acids. Germline assignment: CDR1 SGHRS and CDR2 YFSETQ. Between the trimmed V and J ends, which lost 3 bases and 1 base, there was a span of 10 bases. DNA for the CDR3: TGCGCCAGCAGCTCACAGGGTCCGAACACTGAAGCTTTCTTT. It encodes CASSSQGPNTEAFF.

This chain joins TRBV19 and TRBJ2-2; the D gene is possibly TRBD1 (5 bases). The CDR3 has 14 residues. Trimming left V 5 bases short and J 0 bases short, with 7 bases between. The V gene's germline CDR1 is LNHDA and CDR2 SQIVND (reference sequence). The CDR3 DNA follows: TGTGCCAGTAGTCCAGGGCCGAACACCGGGGAGCTGTTTTTT. This translates into CASSPGPNTGELFF.

The chain links TRBV5-6 to TRBJ2-7; 11 bases align to TRBD2. Per the germline V gene, CDR1 is SGHDT and CDR2 is YYEEEE. V trimming: 4 bases; J trimming: 6 bases; junction bases outside the gene matches: 9. The CDR3 covers 15 residues. The CDR3, as DNA: TGTGCCAGCAGCACAGAAGGTAGCGGGAGGGTCGAGCAGTACTTC. It encodes CASSTEGSGRVEQYF.

The chain is built from TRBV3-1 (or the pseudogene TRBV3-2) and TRBJ1-4; tentative D call: TRBD1 (5 bases). The V end was cut by 3 bases, the J end by 2 bases, with 13 bases between. The germline V gene has CDR1 LGHDT and CDR2 YNNKEL (reference sequence). The CDR3 spans 16 residues. CDR3 nucleotide sequence: TGTGCCAGCAGCCAGGGGGGGGAGGGCACTAATGAAAAACTGTTTTTT. Translated, it gives CASSQGGEGTNEKLFF.

The chain couples TRBV29-1 to TRBJ2-7, with TRBD1 as a possible D gene (5 bases). Germline V gene data show CDR1 as SQVTM and CDR2 as ANQGSEA. CDR3 size: 15 residues. Trimming stripped 1 base from V and 0 bases from J, with 13 bases between. The CDR3 nucleotides read TGCAGCGTTGAAGTCTTCGACAGTCCCTCCTACGAGCAGTACTTC. Its translation is CSVEVFDSPSYEQYF.

The chain carries TRBV4-2 and TRBJ1-5; 8 nucleotides line up with TRBD1. With 4 bases clipped from V and 6 bases from J, the junction kept 5 bases outside the gene matches. In germline, CDR1 is LGHNA, CDR2 YNFKEQ. The CDR3 is made up of 14 amino acids. For the CDR3, the DNA is TGTGCCAGCAGCCCGACAGGGGCAACTCAGCCCCAGCATTTT. This codes for CASSPTGATQPQHF.

This clone has a single count. The chain joins TRBV6-1 to TRBJ1-3, with D perhaps TRBD1 (5 bases). V shed 2 bases and J shed 8 bases, with 13 bases lying between them. Germline values: CDR1 MNHNS, CDR2 SASEGT. The CDR3 consists of 14 residues. CDR3 in DNA: TGTGCCAGCAGTGAACCGGGACTGGGCGACACCATATATTTT. It translates to CASSEPGLGDTIYF.

This clone was picked up a small number of times. CDR3 sequence reads: CSASVQAATNEKLFF. CDR3 nucleotides: TGCAGTGCTAGTGTGCAGGCTGCAACTAATGAAAAACTGTTTTTT. V and J are TRBV20-1 and TRBJ1-4; no clear D gene. Trimming removed 3 bases at V and 0 bases at J, with 11 bases between. The CDR3 runs 15 residues. Germline V CDR1 and CDR2: DFQATT, SNEGSKA (reference sequence).

The J gene is TRBJ2-6, the V gene TRBV28; D might be TRBD2 (5 bases). The CDR3 runs to 16 residues. V dropped 8 bases and J dropped 4 bases, with 18 bases sitting between them. Germline values: CDR1 MDHEN, CDR2 SYDVKM. In DNA form, the CDR3 reads TGTGCCAGCGGACGGGATCTAATTGCGGGGGCCAACGTCCTGACTTTC. Protein product: CASGRDLIAGANVLTF.

The chain combines TRBV6-2 or TRBV6-3 with TRBJ2-1; 8 bases agree with TRBD2. Trimming at V came to 2 bases and at J to 1 base, leaving 4 bases not matched to a gene. The CDR3 contains 16 residues. CDR1 is MNHEY and CDR2 is SVGEGT in the germline V gene. CDR3 DNA: TGTGCCAGCAGTTACGCAACTAGCGGTTCCTACAATGAGCAGTTCTTC. Its translation is CASSYATSGSYNEQFF.

The chain has TRBV6-2 or TRBV6-3 and TRBJ2-3; 14 bases align to TRBD2. Germline CDR1 and CDR2: MNHEY and SVGEGT. This CDR3 contains 15 residues. Trimming at V came to 2 bases and at J to 7 bases, leaving 2 bases not matched to a gene. The CDR3 DNA reads TGTGCCAGCAGTTACGGGACTAGCGGGAGTAATACGCAGTATTTT. Protein sequence: CASSYGTSGSNTQYF.

This clone has just one count. The chain has TRBV11-2 and TRBJ1-4; no clear D gene. Per germline, CDR1 SGHAT and CDR2 FQNNGV. The CDR3 has 16 residues. V lost 4 bases and J lost 7, with 19 bases in between. This CDR3 is CASSSPQGVWSEKLFF. Written as DNA, the CDR3 is TGTGCCAGCAGCTCGCCCCAAGGAGTATGGTCTGAAAAACTGTTTTTT.

V usage is TRBV10-2 and J usage is TRBJ2-1; 12 nucleotides agree with TRBD2. The CDR3 is 16 residues long. With V trimmed by 6 bases and J by 8 bases, 11 bases remained unmatched. Germline CDR1 WSHSY, CDR2 SAAADI. This chain's CDR3 is CASSPERTSGIHEQFF. The CDR3 coding sequence is TGCGCCAGCAGCCCTGAACGGACTAGCGGGATTCATGAGCAGTTCTTC.

This chain connects TRBV7-2 to TRBJ2-7; 8 bases align to TRBD2. Unmatched junction bases numbered 5, after V lost 1 base and J lost 3 bases. The CDR3 is 15 residues long. Germline CDR1 reads SGHTA; CDR2 reads FQGNSA. The CDR3 region is CASSLGLAGIYEQYF. DNA of the CDR3: TGTGCCAGCAGCTTAGGTCTAGCGGGCATCTACGAGCAGTACTTC.